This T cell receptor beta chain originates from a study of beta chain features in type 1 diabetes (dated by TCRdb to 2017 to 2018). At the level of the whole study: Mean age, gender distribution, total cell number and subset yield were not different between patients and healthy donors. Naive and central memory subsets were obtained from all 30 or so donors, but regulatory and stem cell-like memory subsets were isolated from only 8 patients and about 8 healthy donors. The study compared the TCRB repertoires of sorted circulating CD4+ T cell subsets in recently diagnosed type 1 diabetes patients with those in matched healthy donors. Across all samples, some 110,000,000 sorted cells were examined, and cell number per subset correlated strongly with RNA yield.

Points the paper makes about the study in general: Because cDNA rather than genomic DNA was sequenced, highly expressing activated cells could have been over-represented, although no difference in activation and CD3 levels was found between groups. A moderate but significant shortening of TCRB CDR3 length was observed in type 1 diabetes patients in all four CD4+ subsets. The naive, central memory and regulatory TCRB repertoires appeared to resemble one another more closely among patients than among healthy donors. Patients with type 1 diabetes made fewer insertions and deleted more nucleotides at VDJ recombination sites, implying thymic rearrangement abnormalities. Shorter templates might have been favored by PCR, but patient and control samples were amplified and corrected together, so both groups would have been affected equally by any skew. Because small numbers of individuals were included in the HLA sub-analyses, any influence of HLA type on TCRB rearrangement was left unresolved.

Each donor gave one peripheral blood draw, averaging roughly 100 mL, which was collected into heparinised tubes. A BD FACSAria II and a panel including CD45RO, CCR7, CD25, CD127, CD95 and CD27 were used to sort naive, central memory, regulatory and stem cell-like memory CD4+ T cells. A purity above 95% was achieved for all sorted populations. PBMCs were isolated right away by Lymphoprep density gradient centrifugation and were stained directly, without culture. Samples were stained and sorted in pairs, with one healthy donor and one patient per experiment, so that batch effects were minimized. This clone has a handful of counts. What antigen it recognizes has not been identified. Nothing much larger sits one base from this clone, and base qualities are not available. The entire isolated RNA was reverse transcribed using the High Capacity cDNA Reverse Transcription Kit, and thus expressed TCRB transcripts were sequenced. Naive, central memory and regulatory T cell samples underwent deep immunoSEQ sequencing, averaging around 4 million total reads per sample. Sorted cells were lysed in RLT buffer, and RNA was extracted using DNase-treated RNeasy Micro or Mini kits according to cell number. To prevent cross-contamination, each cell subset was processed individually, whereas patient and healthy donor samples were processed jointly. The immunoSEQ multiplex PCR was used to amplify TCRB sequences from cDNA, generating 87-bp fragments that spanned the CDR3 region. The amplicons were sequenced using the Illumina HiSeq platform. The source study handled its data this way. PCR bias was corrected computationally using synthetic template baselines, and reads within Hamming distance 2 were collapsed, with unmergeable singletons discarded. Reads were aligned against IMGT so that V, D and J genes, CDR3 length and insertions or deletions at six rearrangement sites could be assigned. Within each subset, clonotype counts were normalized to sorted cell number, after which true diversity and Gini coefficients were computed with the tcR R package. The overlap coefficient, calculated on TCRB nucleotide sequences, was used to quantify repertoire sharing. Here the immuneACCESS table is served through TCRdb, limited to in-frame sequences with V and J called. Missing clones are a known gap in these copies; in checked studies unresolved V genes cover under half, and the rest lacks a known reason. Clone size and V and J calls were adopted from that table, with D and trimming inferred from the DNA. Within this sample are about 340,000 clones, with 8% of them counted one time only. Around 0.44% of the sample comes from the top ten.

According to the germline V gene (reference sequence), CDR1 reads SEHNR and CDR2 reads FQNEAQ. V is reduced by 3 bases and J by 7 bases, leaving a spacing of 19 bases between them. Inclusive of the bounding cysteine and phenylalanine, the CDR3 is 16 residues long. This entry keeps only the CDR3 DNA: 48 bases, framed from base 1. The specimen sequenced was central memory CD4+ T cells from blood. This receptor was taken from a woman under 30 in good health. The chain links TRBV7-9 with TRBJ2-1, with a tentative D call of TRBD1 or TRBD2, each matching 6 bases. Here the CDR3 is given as CASSFTGGGTWNEQFF. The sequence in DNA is TGTGCCAGCAGCTTCACTGGAGGGGGGACTTGGAATGAGCAGTTCTTC.